The source of this TCR beta chain is a study of T cells in Graves' hyperthyroidism and ophthalmopathy. Whole-study results and caveats: Blood also carried most thyroid clonotypes expanded above 0.001. A 13 V-J signature model discriminated ophthalmopathy versus stable hyperthyroidism.

The diagnoses drew upon clinical symptoms, serum thyroxine and TRAb, thyroid ultrasound and orbital computed tomography. It was RNA transcripts that yielded the amplified TCR beta CDR3 regions. The TCR CDR3 first-round RT-PCR relied on the HTBI primer set. MiXCR, run by TCRdb on the multiplex PCR reads, gives a single entry per CDR3 protein. The sample consists of about 98,000 distinct CDR3 sequences, roughly 37% of them appearing once. This clonotype has ten or more counts. Antigen specificity is unknown. This TCR derives from a woman aged 25 to 39 with Graves' hyperthyroidism. Sequences were obtained from peripheral blood or thyroid tissue (not recorded which).

The CDR3 nucleotides are TGCGCCAGCAGCCTGGGGAACTCTGGGGCCAACGTCCTGACTTTC. It specifies CASSLGNSGANVLTF. This chain connects TRBV5-1 to TRBJ2-6; no definite D call. Trimming took 4 bases from V and 0 from J, leaving 8 bases between them. The CDR3 is made up of 15 amino acids. Germline CDR1 SGHRS, CDR2 YFSETQ. Looking up the rest from reference TRBV5-1 and TRBJ2-6 gives the full variable domain: KAGVTQTPRYLIKTRGQQVTLSCSPISGHRSVSWYQQTPGQGLQFLFEYFSETQRNKGNFPGRFSGRQFSNSRSEMNVSTLELGDSALYLCASSLGNSGANVLTFGAGSRLTVL.